This is a list of T cell receptor beta chains from one sample in a study of T cells in Graves' hyperthyroidism and ophthalmopathy. TCRdb passed the multiplex PCR reads through MiXCR, listing each CDR3 protein once. The sample lists approximately 590,000 distinct CDR3 sequences, more than 15% occurring once. Material for sequencing was blood. Source of these receptors: a woman in her twenties or thirties with Graves' hyperthyroidism. Both conserved end residues are part of each CDR3. Each record gives: D gene, V gene, CDR3 length, J gene, clone size, CDR3 DNA, CDR3 protein. D genes are given only for firm matches. Rows give clone size only sometimes, using once, few, many, or a class for an expanded clone.

.	TRBV7-2	13	TRBJ2-1	many	TGTGCCAGCAGCTTATCCGGGATTAATGAGCAGTTCTTC	CASSLSGINEQFF
TRBD2	TRBV5-6	17	TRBJ2-7	few	TGTGCCAGCAGCTCGATCCGGGGTAGCGGGAGCCTATACGAGCAGTACTTC	CASSSIRGSGSLYEQYF
.	TRBV6-1	15	TRBJ2-7	many	TGTGCCAGCAAGTGGAGCGTAGTGGCGTCTGAAGAGCAGTACTTC	CASKWSVVASEEQYF
TRBD1	TRBV20-1	15	TRBJ1-1	few	TGCAGTGCTAGAGATTTAGACAGGGATGATCTTGAAGCTTTCTTT	CSARDLDRDDLEAFF
TRBD2	TRBV20-1	15	TRBJ2-7	many	TGCAGTGCTAGAGTGGGGAGGGCCTGGTCCTACGAGCAGTACTTC	CSARVGRAWSYEQYF
.	TRBV18	15	TRBJ1-1	many	TGTGCCAGCTCACTCGGCTGGATCCCGAACACTGAAGCTTTCTTT	CASSLGWIPNTEAFF
TRBD1	TRBV5-1	16	TRBJ1-2	.	TGCGCCAGCAGCTTGGGTGGTGTAGAGGGGGCTGGAGGCTACACCTTC	CASSLGGVEGAGGYTF
.	TRBV2	15	TRBJ2-1	.	TGTGCCAGCAGTGCCGGGCAGGTGGACTACAATGAGCAGTTCTTC	CASSAGQVDYNEQFF
.	TRBV20-1	13	TRBJ2-7	.	TGCAGTGCTAGATCCGGGGGGCCCGCCGAGCAGTACTTC	CSARSGGPAEQYF
TRBD1	TRBV19	16	TRBJ2-3	many	TGTGCCAGTAGTATCCTCGTGACAGGGTTCGCAGATACGCAGTATTTT	CASSILVTGFADTQYF
.	TRBV19	14	TRBJ1-1	.	TGTGCCAGTAATAAAGCACGAGAGAACACTGAAGCTTTCTTT	CASNKARENTEAFF
TRBD1	TRBV6-5	16	TRBJ2-3	.	TGTGCCAGCAGTTACTCGAGGGACAGGGCGGAAGATACGCAGTATTTT	CASSYSRDRAEDTQYF
TRBD2	TRBV19	16	TRBJ2-1	.	TGTGCCAGTACCCTCAGGGCTAGCGGGAGGAACAATGAGCAGTTCTTC	CASTLRASGRNNEQFF
TRBD1	TRBV5-1	14	TRBJ2-3	once	TGCGCCAGCAGCTGGGGACAGAACGCAGATACGCAGTATTTT	CASSWGQNADTQYF
TRBD1	TRBV9	16	TRBJ1-5	few	TGTGCCAGCAGCGCCGGACCTGGACAGGGGGATCAGCCCCAGCATTTT	CASSAGPGQGDQPQHF
.	TRBV2	13	TRBJ2-3	many	TGTGCCAGCAGGGGCGGCCACACAGATACGCAGTATTTT	CASRGGHTDTQYF
.	TRBV7-2	15	TRBJ1-4	many	TGTGCCAGCAGCTCCCAGACAGCGACTAATGAAAAACTGTTTTTT	CASSSQTATNEKLFF
.	TRBV5-1	13	TRBJ2-3	.	TGCGCCAGCAGCTTGGCCGTAGTAGATACGCAGTATTTT	CASSLAVVDTQYF
.	TRBV9	14	TRBJ2-3	few	TGTGCCAGCAATTTGGGCGGCAGCACAGATACGCAGTATTTT	CASNLGGSTDTQYF
.	TRBV6-1	13	TRBJ2-7	many	TGTGCCAGCAGTGACGACAGGATCTACGAGCAGTACTTC	CASSDDRIYEQYF
.	TRBV4-3	17	TRBJ1-4	few	TGCGCCAGCAGCCAAGATCAGGGAGGGGACCGTAATGAAAAACTGTTTTTT	CASSQDQGGDRNEKLFF
TRBD1	TRBV12-3/TRBV12-4	15	TRBJ1-5	many	TGTGCCAGCAACGTCGGACAGGGTGGGTTGAGGCCCCAGCATTTT	CASNVGQGGLRPQHF
TRBD2	TRBV2	17	TRBJ2-3	many	TGTGCCAGCAGCCGCGGGGTACTAGCGGGAGTGACAGATACGCAGTATTTT	CASSRGVLAGVTDTQYF
.	TRBV20-1	12	TRBJ2-7	few	TGCAGTGCTACCAGATCCTCCTACGAGCAGTACTTC	CSATRSSYEQYF
TRBD1	TRBV28	15	TRBJ2-3	many	TGTGCCAGCAGCTTTAGGGGGCCGGGCACAGATACGCAGTATTTT	CASSFRGPGTDTQYF
.	TRBV7-6	14	TRBJ1-2	.	TGTGCCAGCAGCCCCGGGGGCACTTACTATGGCTACACCTTC	CASSPGGTYYGYTF
.	TRBV6-1	15	TRBJ2-7	few	TGTGCCAGCAGGGAAGATACGGGAGTCTCCTACGAGCAGTACTTC	CASREDTGVSYEQYF
.	TRBV30	14	TRBJ1-2	many	TGTGCCTGGAGTGTATCTGGGGAGGACTATGGCTACACCTTC	CAWSVSGEDYGYTF
.	TRBV30	11	TRBJ2-7	many	TGTGCCTGGAGTGAGCTGGCCGCGCAGTACTTC	CAWSELAAQYF
.	TRBV5-6	16	TRBJ1-1	.	TGTGCCAGCAGCTCGGGGTTGGGGAGAGAGAACACTGAAGCTTTCTTT	CASSSGLGRENTEAFF
TRBD1	TRBV6-1	16	TRBJ2-7	.	TGTGCCAGCAGGTCAGTTACCGGGACAGGGGCGGAAGAGCAGTACTTC	CASRSVTGTGAEEQYF
.	TRBV29-1	14	TRBJ1-3	.	TGCAGCGTTGAGGGCGTGGTGGGCGAAAACACCATATATTTT	CSVEGVVGENTIYF
TRBD2	TRBV19	14	TRBJ2-1	.	TGTGCCAGTAGCTTCCGGACTAGCCCCCATGAGCAGTTCTTC	CASSFRTSPHEQFF
.	TRBV7-2	13	TRBJ2-7	many	TGTGCCAGCAGCTTAGTGGCCCCCTACGAGCAGTACTTC	CASSLVAPYEQYF
.	TRBV18	14	TRBJ1-5	many	TGTGCCAGCTCACCGATGGCAGGGTGGCAGCCCCAGCATTTT	CASSPMAGWQPQHF
TRBD1	TRBV18	16	TRBJ1-4	.	TGTGCCAGCTCGCCGCTACAGGGGACGGGCGATGAAAAACTGTTTTTT	CASSPLQGTGDEKLFF
.	TRBV6-8	15	TRBJ2-7	few	TGTGCCAGCAGTGCCCGGACAAGGAGGAGCCACGAGCAGTACTTC	CASSARTRRSHEQYF
.	TRBV12-3/TRBV12-4	13	TRBJ2-3	few	TGTGCCAACTCACTCCAAAACACAGATACGCAGTATTTT	CANSLQNTDTQYF
.	TRBV15	15	TRBJ2-3	few	TGTGCCACCAGCTCCGGGACGATGAACACAGATACGCAGTATTTT	CATSSGTMNTDTQYF
TRBD1	TRBV19	15	TRBJ2-3	few	TGTGCCAGCCAAGAGGACAGGGGGCTCGTAGATACGCAGTATTTT	CASQEDRGLVDTQYF
.	TRBV7-8	13	TRBJ1-1	many	TGTGCCAGCAGCTTAAACCCGGACACTGAAGCTTTCTTT	CASSLNPDTEAFF
TRBD2	TRBV6-1	19	TRBJ2-7	.	TGTGCCAGCAGTTGGGGAACCGGGATAGCGGGAGGTACGTCCTACGAGCAGTACTTC	CASSWGTGIAGGTSYEQYF
.	TRBV28	14	TRBJ2-3	.	TGTGCCGGAAACCGGAAAGGCGGCACAGATACGCAGTATTTT	CAGNRKGGTDTQYF
.	TRBV20-1	14	TRBJ1-2	many	TGCAGCGCAGGGCCCATACCGAGAGTTGACGGCTACACCTTC	CSAGPIPRVDGYTF
.	TRBV4-2	15	TRBJ1-5	.	TGTGCCAGCAGCCAAGTGGGGGATAGCAATCAGCCCCAGCATTTT	CASSQVGDSNQPQHF
.	TRBV6-1	15	TRBJ1-4	many	TGTGCCAGCAGTCCCCCGGAGTCAACTAATGAAAAACTGTTTTTT	CASSPPESTNEKLFF
TRBD1	TRBV7-9	16	TRBJ2-2	.	TGTGCCAGCAGCTCGGACAGGGCAGCGAACGCCGGGGAGCTGTTTTTT	CASSSDRAANAGELFF
TRBD1	TRBV18	15	TRBJ1-5	many	TGTGCCAGCTCAAAGGACAGGGCTAGCAATCAGCCCCAGCATTTT	CASSKDRASNQPQHF
TRBD1	TRBV7-9	15	TRBJ2-2	.	TGTGCCAGCAGCAGGACAGGGTTCGACACCGGGGAGCTGTTTTTT	CASSRTGFDTGELFF
TRBD1	TRBV12-3/TRBV12-4	12	TRBJ2-7	many	TGTGCCAGCAACAGGGGGGCCTACGAGCAGTACTTC	CASNRGAYEQYF
TRBD2	TRBV19	16	TRBJ2-1	few	TGTGCCAGTAGTATTAACGGCGGGAGCTCCTACAATGAGCAGTTCTTC	CASSINGGSSYNEQFF
.	TRBV3-1	15	TRBJ1-1	many	TGTGCCAGCAGCTCATTGGCAACCGGGGGCACTGAAGCTTTCTTT	CASSSLATGGTEAFF
TRBD1	TRBV10-2	15	TRBJ2-1	many	TGCGCCAGCAGTGAGGGGGACAGGGTCTACAATGAGCAGTTCTTC	CASSEGDRVYNEQFF
.	TRBV6-1	17	TRBJ1-5	few	TGTGCCAGCAGCCCCGGGACCACCCCGGGGAACAATCAGCCCCAGCATTTT	CASSPGTTPGNNQPQHF
.	TRBV20-1	16	TRBJ1-1	few	TGCAGTGGGACACCGGGCAGACTAGGGCTGAACACTGAAGCTTTCTTT	CSGTPGRLGLNTEAFF
TRBD1	TRBV6-5	13	TRBJ2-7	many	TGTGCCAGCAGTTACCGGGACAGGGACGAGCAGTACTTC	CASSYRDRDEQYF
TRBD1	TRBV3-1	14	TRBJ1-1	many	TGTGCCAGCGTGGGACAGGCGGCGAACACTGAAGCTTTCTTT	CASVGQAANTEAFF
.	TRBV5-1	15	TRBJ1-1	.	TGCGCCAGCAGCTTGGGGCGGGTATTTTCCACTGAAGCTTTCTTT	CASSLGRVFSTEAFF
.	TRBV20-1	15	TRBJ2-7	many	TGCAGTGCTATCGTCCTCGGGCGGGCATTCTACGAGCAGTACTTC	CSAIVLGRAFYEQYF